These T cell receptor beta chains were read from a single sample in a study of shared clonotypes between healthy human individuals. Profiling relied on immunoSEQ multiplex PCR, and the TCRdb table lists in-frame clones only, not all of them. The sample has around 100,000 clones, 67% seen once; the top ten hold 40% to 45%. Sequenced material: memory CD8+ T cells sorted from blood. These receptors were collected from a man under 40 in good health. Both conserved end residues are part of each CDR3. The order of the fields is V gene, D gene, J gene, CDR3 length, clone size, CDR3 protein, CDR3 DNA. A D gene is named only where the DNA matches it firmly. Expanded clones get a size class; other rows say once, few or many, or leave the size out.

v_call: TRBV11-2
d_call: -
j_call: TRBJ2-3
cdr3_length: 16
clone_size: -
cdr3_aa: CASSLYAGSSTDTQYF
cdr3_nt: TGTGCCAGCAGCTTATACGCGGGTTCAAGCACAGATACGCAGTATTTT

v_call: TRBV7-8
d_call: -
j_call: TRBJ1-5
cdr3_length: 15
clone_size: -
cdr3_aa: CASSLAHGEDQPQHF
cdr3_nt: TGTGCCAGCAGCTTAGCGCATGGGGAGGATCAGCCCCAGCATTTT

v_call: TRBV18
d_call: -
j_call: TRBJ1-1
cdr3_length: 13
clone_size: -
cdr3_aa: CASSPELSTEAFF
cdr3_nt: TGTGCCAGCTCACCCGAACTATCCACTGAAGCTTTCTTT

v_call: TRBV30
d_call: -
j_call: TRBJ1-1
cdr3_length: 13
clone_size: once
cdr3_aa: CAWSVEGETEAFF
cdr3_nt: TGTGCCTGGAGTGTAGAGGGGGAGACTGAAGCTTTCTTT

v_call: TRBV27
d_call: -
j_call: TRBJ1-1
cdr3_length: 12
clone_size: -
cdr3_aa: CASSPGAPMAFF
cdr3_nt: TGTGCCAGCAGTCCGGGGGCCCCAATGGCTTTCTTT

v_call: TRBV4-1
d_call: -
j_call: TRBJ1-3
cdr3_length: 17
clone_size: few
cdr3_aa: CASSQLISTWGLNTIYF
cdr3_nt: TGCGCCAGCAGCCAACTCATCTCGACCTGGGGGCTTAACACCATATATTTT

v_call: TRBV5-1
d_call: -
j_call: TRBJ2-5
cdr3_length: 15
clone_size: -
cdr3_aa: CASSLVEQELATQYF
cdr3_nt: TGCGCCAGCAGCTTGGTTGAACAGGAGCTAGCGACCCAGTACTTC

v_call: TRBV15
d_call: -
j_call: TRBJ1-2
cdr3_length: 14
clone_size: -
cdr3_aa: CATSRDRGGYGYTF
cdr3_nt: TGTGCCACCAGCAGAGATCGGGGAGGCTATGGCTACACCTTC

v_call: TRBV7-9
d_call: -
j_call: TRBJ2-1
cdr3_length: 15
clone_size: few
cdr3_aa: CASSPTTQSYNEQFF
cdr3_nt: TGTGCCAGCAGCCCGACTACGCAAAGCTACAATGAGCAGTTCTTC

v_call: TRBV4-1
d_call: -
j_call: TRBJ1-2
cdr3_length: 14
clone_size: -
cdr3_aa: CASSQPERGHGYTF
cdr3_nt: TGCGCCAGCAGCCAACCCGAACGAGGGCATGGCTACACCTTC

v_call: TRBV5-1
d_call: TRBD2
j_call: TRBJ2-1
cdr3_length: 17
clone_size: -
cdr3_aa: CASSSRPGLVITNEQFF
cdr3_nt: TGCGCCAGCAGCTCAAGACCGGGACTAGTAATTACCAATGAGCAGTTCTTC

v_call: TRBV19
d_call: -
j_call: TRBJ2-7
cdr3_length: 14
clone_size: -
cdr3_aa: CASSIYGSSYEQYF
cdr3_nt: TGTGCCAGTAGTATCTACGGGAGCTCCTACGAGCAGTACTTC

v_call: TRBV5-4
d_call: TRBD1
j_call: TRBJ2-7
cdr3_length: 13
clone_size: -
cdr3_aa: CASSWDRGHEQYF
cdr3_nt: TGTGCCAGCAGCTGGGACAGGGGCCACGAGCAGTACTTC

v_call: TRBV6-4
d_call: -
j_call: TRBJ2-3
cdr3_length: 15
clone_size: once
cdr3_aa: CASSERGQGTDTQYF
cdr3_nt: TGTGCCAGTAGTGAAAGGGGACAAGGCACAGATACGCAGTATTTT

v_call: TRBV28
d_call: -
j_call: TRBJ1-5
cdr3_length: 20
clone_size: -
cdr3_aa: CASSWGGGRRGGSLNQPQHF
cdr3_nt: TGTGCCAGCAGTTGGGGGGGAGGGCGCAGGGGAGGTTCCTTAAATCAGCCCCAGCATTTT

v_call: TRBV29-1
d_call: -
j_call: TRBJ2-3
cdr3_length: 13
clone_size: -
cdr3_aa: CSGLTSCTDTQYF
cdr3_nt: TGCAGCGGGCTGACGAGCTGCACAGATACGCAGTATTTT

v_call: TRBV7-2
d_call: -
j_call: TRBJ2-1
cdr3_length: 14
clone_size: -
cdr3_aa: CASSLGVGGNEQFF
cdr3_nt: TGTGCCAGCAGCTTAGGGGTGGGCGGCAATGAGCAGTTCTTC

v_call: TRBV4-1
d_call: -
j_call: TRBJ2-5
cdr3_length: 15
clone_size: few
cdr3_aa: CASSPLGGGEETQYF
cdr3_nt: TGCGCCAGCAGCCCTTTGGGAGGGGGAGAAGAGACCCAGTACTTC

v_call: TRBV5-1
d_call: -
j_call: TRBJ2-7
cdr3_length: 14
clone_size: -
cdr3_aa: CASSLGGGQYEQYF
cdr3_nt: TGCGCCAGCAGCTTGGGAGGGGGGCAATACGAGCAGTACTTC

v_call: TRBV14
d_call: TRBD2
j_call: TRBJ2-5
cdr3_length: 16
clone_size: -
cdr3_aa: CASSRGLAGEGETQYF
cdr3_nt: TGTGCCAGCAGCCGGGGACTAGCGGGAGAGGGGGAGACCCAGTACTTC

v_call: TRBV2
d_call: TRBD1
j_call: TRBJ2-1
cdr3_length: 13
clone_size: -
cdr3_aa: CASKETGYNEQFF
cdr3_nt: TGTGCCAGCAAGGAGACAGGGTACAATGAGCAGTTCTTC

v_call: TRBV21-1
d_call: -
j_call: TRBJ1-2
cdr3_length: 18
clone_size: few
cdr3_aa: CASSRKGTGGDENYGYTF
cdr3_nt: TGTGCCAGCAGCAGGAAGGGGACAGGGGGCGATGAAAACTATGGCTACACCTTC

v_call: TRBV7-2
d_call: TRBD1
j_call: TRBJ2-7
cdr3_length: 15
clone_size: -
cdr3_aa: CASSLVWDRRVVRHF
cdr3_nt: TGTGCCAGCAGCTTAGTCTGGGACAGGAGGGTAGTTCGTCACTTC

v_call: TRBV25-1
d_call: -
j_call: TRBJ1-5
cdr3_length: 15
clone_size: -
cdr3_aa: CASSESDNSNQPQHF
cdr3_nt: TGTGCCAGCAGTGAATCAGATAATAGCAATCAGCCCCAGCATTTT

v_call: TRBV5-5
d_call: -
j_call: TRBJ2-1
cdr3_length: 15
clone_size: -
cdr3_aa: CASSDDASSYNEQFF
cdr3_nt: TGTGCCAGCAGCGACGACGCGAGCTCCTACAATGAGCAGTTCTTC

v_call: TRBV27
d_call: TRBD2
j_call: TRBJ2-7
cdr3_length: 14
clone_size: -
cdr3_aa: CASIGSGRNYEQYF
cdr3_nt: TGTGCCAGCATCGGAAGCGGGAGAAACTACGAGCAGTACTTC

v_call: TRBV13
d_call: -
j_call: TRBJ2-7
cdr3_length: 14
clone_size: -
cdr3_aa: CASSLGTILEGRYF
cdr3_nt: TGTGCCAGCAGCTTAGGGACTATTCTGGAAGGGCGGTACTTC

v_call: TRBV7-9
d_call: -
j_call: TRBJ2-5
cdr3_length: 13
clone_size: -
cdr3_aa: CASSREGGETQYF
cdr3_nt: TGTGCCAGCAGTCGAGAGGGGGGCGAGACCCAGTACTTC

v_call: TRBV5-1
d_call: -
j_call: TRBJ1-2
cdr3_length: 15
clone_size: once
cdr3_aa: CASSLVSGTENGYTF
cdr3_nt: TGCGCCAGCAGCTTGGTTTCTGGGACCGAAAATGGCTACACCTTC

v_call: TRBV2
d_call: TRBD2
j_call: TRBJ2-3
cdr3_length: 19
clone_size: once
cdr3_aa: CASSEGGAGEREVTDTQYF
cdr3_nt: TGTGCCAGCAGTGAAGGGGGTGCGGGGGAGCGGGAGGTCACAGATACGCAGTATTTT

v_call: TRBV19
d_call: TRBD1
j_call: TRBJ1-2
cdr3_length: 14
clone_size: -
cdr3_aa: CASSRGRGIYGYTF
cdr3_nt: TGTGCCAGTAGTAGGGGCAGGGGGATCTATGGCTACACCTTC

v_call: TRBV27
d_call: -
j_call: TRBJ2-1
cdr3_length: 14
clone_size: few
cdr3_aa: CASVRSGAGNEQFF
cdr3_nt: TGTGCCAGCGTGCGGTCGGGAGCTGGCAATGAGCAGTTCTTC

v_call: TRBV5-6
d_call: -
j_call: TRBJ2-1
cdr3_length: 14
clone_size: -
cdr3_aa: CASSLAQEMNEQFF
cdr3_nt: TGTGCCAGCAGCTTGGCCCAGGAGATGAATGAGCAGTTCTTC

v_call: TRBV10-3
d_call: -
j_call: TRBJ2-5
cdr3_length: 17
clone_size: -
cdr3_aa: CAISESESGQGWETQYF
cdr3_nt: TGTGCCATCAGTGAGTCGGAGTCCGGGCAGGGATGGGAGACCCAGTACTTC

v_call: TRBV5-4
d_call: -
j_call: TRBJ1-1
cdr3_length: 14
clone_size: once
cdr3_aa: CASNTGRLNTEAFF
cdr3_nt: TGTGCCAGCAACACGGGACGGTTGAACACTGAAGCTTTCTTT

v_call: TRBV28
d_call: -
j_call: TRBJ1-2
cdr3_length: 14
clone_size: -
cdr3_aa: CASRRTKANYGYTF
cdr3_nt: TGTGCCAGCAGGAGGACAAAGGCTAACTATGGCTACACCTTC

v_call: TRBV5-1
d_call: -
j_call: TRBJ2-7
cdr3_length: 16
clone_size: -
cdr3_aa: CASSTSSGTAKGEQYF
cdr3_nt: TGCGCCAGCAGCACGTCTTCCGGGACCGCAAAGGGTGAGCAGTACTTC

v_call: TRBV28
d_call: TRBD2
j_call: TRBJ2-5
cdr3_length: 17
clone_size: -
cdr3_aa: CASSFRSIGGSEETQYF
cdr3_nt: TGTGCCAGCAGTTTTCGGTCGATTGGCGGGAGTGAAGAGACCCAGTACTTC

v_call: TRBV5-1
d_call: -
j_call: TRBJ1-1
cdr3_length: 16
clone_size: many
cdr3_aa: CASKRKEQVMNTEAFF
cdr3_nt: TGCGCCAGCAAAAGAAAAGAACAAGTCATGAACACTGAAGCTTTCTTT

v_call: TRBV6-4
d_call: TRBD2
j_call: TRBJ2-1
cdr3_length: 14
clone_size: many
cdr3_aa: CASSNLAGESEQFF
cdr3_nt: TGTGCCAGCAGCAACTTAGCGGGAGAGAGTGAGCAGTTCTTC

v_call: TRBV2
d_call: -
j_call: TRBJ1-1
cdr3_length: 13
clone_size: -
cdr3_aa: CASSDQVGTEAFF
cdr3_nt: TGTGCCAGCAGTGATCAGGTTGGCACTGAAGCTTTCTTT

v_call: TRBV19
d_call: TRBD2
j_call: TRBJ2-1
cdr3_length: 15
clone_size: few
cdr3_aa: CASTPGTSGFNEQFF
cdr3_nt: TGTGCCAGTACCCCCGGGACTAGCGGGTTCAATGAGCAGTTCTTC

v_call: TRBV28
d_call: TRBD1
j_call: TRBJ2-1
cdr3_length: 21
clone_size: -
cdr3_aa: CASSSPSGTGTRDPSYNEQFF
cdr3_nt: TGTGCCAGCAGTTCTCCTTCTGGGACAGGCACTCGGGACCCGTCCTACAATGAGCAGTTCTTC

v_call: TRBV16
d_call: -
j_call: TRBJ1-1
cdr3_length: 15
clone_size: -
cdr3_aa: CASSQGYSPNTEAFF
cdr3_nt: TGTGCCAGCAGCCAAGGCTACAGCCCTAACACTGAAGCTTTCTTT

v_call: TRBV7-2
d_call: -
j_call: TRBJ2-1
cdr3_length: 13
clone_size: few
cdr3_aa: CASSRTSYNEQFF
cdr3_nt: TGTGCCAGCAGCCGGACGTCCTACAATGAGCAGTTCTTC

v_call: TRBV25-1
d_call: -
j_call: TRBJ2-5
cdr3_length: 13
clone_size: -
cdr3_aa: CASSESREETQYF
cdr3_nt: TGTGCCAGCAGTGAATCAAGGGAAGAGACCCAGTACTTC

v_call: TRBV7-9
d_call: -
j_call: TRBJ2-3
cdr3_length: 15
clone_size: -
cdr3_aa: CASSRPGAGRDTQYF
cdr3_nt: TGTGCCAGCAGCCGCCCTGGGGCCGGCAGAGATACGCAGTATTTT

v_call: TRBV14
d_call: -
j_call: TRBJ2-5
cdr3_length: 15
clone_size: few
cdr3_aa: CASSQDVRGLETQYF
cdr3_nt: TGTGCCAGCAGCCAAGATGTTAGGGGCCTTGAGACCCAGTACTTC

v_call: TRBV28
d_call: -
j_call: TRBJ2-7
cdr3_length: 13
clone_size: -
cdr3_aa: CASSPPRVSEQYF
cdr3_nt: TGTGCCAGCAGCCCCCCCAGGGTATCCGAGCAGTACTTC

v_call: TRBV4-3
d_call: -
j_call: TRBJ1-5
cdr3_length: 12
clone_size: -
cdr3_aa: CASSQGAGPQHF
cdr3_nt: TGCGCCAGCAGCCAAGGGGCCGGGCCCCAGCATTTT

v_call: TRBV18
d_call: TRBD2
j_call: TRBJ2-5
cdr3_length: 18
clone_size: -
cdr3_aa: CASSHSGLAPAYQETQYF
cdr3_nt: TGTGCCAGCTCACACTCGGGACTAGCCCCGGCCTACCAAGAGACCCAGTACTTC

v_call: TRBV18
d_call: -
j_call: TRBJ2-2
cdr3_length: 14
clone_size: once
cdr3_aa: CASSPPLITGELFF
cdr3_nt: TGTGCCAGCTCACCACCGCTGATCACCGGGGAGCTGTTTTTT

v_call: TRBV29-1
d_call: -
j_call: TRBJ2-1
cdr3_length: 15
clone_size: -
cdr3_aa: CSVDAGGGAGGEQFF
cdr3_nt: TGCAGCGTTGACGCCGGGGGTGGGGCCGGCGGTGAGCAGTTCTTC

v_call: TRBV19
d_call: -
j_call: TRBJ1-2
cdr3_length: 12
clone_size: -
cdr3_aa: CASRTQAGGYTF
cdr3_nt: TGTGCCAGTAGAACACAAGCCGGGGGCTACACCTTC

v_call: TRBV5-1
d_call: TRBD1
j_call: TRBJ1-1
cdr3_length: 19
clone_size: -
cdr3_aa: CASSSLGMWSTGENTEAFF
cdr3_nt: TGCGCCAGCAGCTCCCTTGGTATGTGGTCGACAGGGGAGAACACTGAAGCTTTCTTT

v_call: TRBV25-1
d_call: TRBD2
j_call: TRBJ2-3
cdr3_length: 15
clone_size: -
cdr3_aa: CASSATGTNTDTQYF
cdr3_nt: TGTGCCAGCAGTGCCACCGGGACTAACACAGATACGCAGTATTTT